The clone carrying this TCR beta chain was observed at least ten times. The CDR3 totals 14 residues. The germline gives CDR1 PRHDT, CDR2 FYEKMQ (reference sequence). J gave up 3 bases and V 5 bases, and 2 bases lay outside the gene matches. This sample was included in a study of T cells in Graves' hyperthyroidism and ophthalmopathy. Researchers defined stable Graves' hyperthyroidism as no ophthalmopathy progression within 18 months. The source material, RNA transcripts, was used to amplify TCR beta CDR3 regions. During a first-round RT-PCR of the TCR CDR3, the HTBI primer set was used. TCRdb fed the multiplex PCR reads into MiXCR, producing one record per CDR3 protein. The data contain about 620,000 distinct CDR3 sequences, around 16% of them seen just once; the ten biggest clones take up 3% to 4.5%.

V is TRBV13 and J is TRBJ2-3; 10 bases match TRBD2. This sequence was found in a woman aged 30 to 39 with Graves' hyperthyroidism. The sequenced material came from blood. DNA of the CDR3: TGTGCCAGCAGCCTTAGCGGGAGGACAGATACGCAGTATTTT. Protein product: CASSLSGRTDTQYF.